This record covers a single T cell receptor beta chain. The data originate from a study of blood T cell repertoires in COVID-19. Study information: COVID-19 samples from acute and convalescent phases originated in the United States, Italy and Spain.

The trim removed 1 base at V and 13 bases at J, leaving 10 bases unmatched. The CDR3 is 14 residues long. CDR1 and CDR2 (germline): MNHEY, SMNVEV (reference sequence). In terms of age and location, participants ranged from roughly 18 to 90 years and lived in around 22 US areas. Researchers sorted participants into cohorts using their self-reported clinical history. Source study methods: By means of reference gene primer amplification, nucleated cell counts were estimated. Sequenced by immunoSEQ multiplex PCR; TCRdb stores in-frame clones only, minus some. V and J calls and clone size are as listed in that table; D and trimming were resolved from the DNA. The sample lists around 260,000 clones, 80% to 90% occurring once.

This TCR came from a woman aged 30 to 39 who had recovered from COVID-19. Specimen: PBMCs or T cells enriched from blood (not recorded which). This chain joins TRBV27 and TRBJ2-1; TRBD1 matches 7 bases. CDR3 loop: CASSLWGQGVDQFF. CDR3 bases: TGTGCCAGCAGTTTATGGGGCCAGGGGGTTGATCAGTTCTTC.